The 23 T cell receptor beta chains below come from one sample, sequenced in a study of blood T cell repertoires in COVID-19 (TCRdb year 2020). The method behind the library was the immunoSEQ multiplex PCR assay. As stored in TCRdb, this immuneACCESS dataset retains in-frame rearrangements with V and J assigned. A fraction of the clones does not appear; measured against another copy, unresolved V genes explain less than half of the discrepancy, and the remainder lacks a known reason. The sample includes more than 200,000 clones, with nearly 90% observed a single time. The ten largest clones capture 3% of the sample. Sequenced: peripheral blood. The receptors shown here come from a man younger than 35 with active or convalescent COVID-19.

This chain links TRBV5-1 with TRBJ2-5; TRBD1 is a possible D gene (6 bases). V shed 4 bases and J shed 2 bases, with 12 bases lying between them. The CDR3 is 14 amino acids. Germline V gene lookup returns CDR1 SGHRS and CDR2 YFSETQ. CDR3 DNA sequence: TGCGCCAGCAGCCAGGGGTTGGCACAAGAGACCCAGTACTTC. This encodes CASSQGLAQETQYF.

This clone was seen just once. V is TRBV6-5 and J is TRBJ2-6, with TRBD2 as a possible D gene (6 bases). V was clipped by 4 bases and J by 4 bases, with 14 bases between them. The CDR3 consists of 16 residues. The germline V gene has CDR1 MNHEY and CDR2 SVGAGI. CDR3 residues: CASSFGGSSGANVLTF. The CDR3 DNA reads as TGTGCCAGCAGTTTTGGGGGGTCCTCCGGGGCCAACGTCCTGACTTTC.

This chain connects TRBV7-2 to TRBJ2-1, with 13 bases aligning to TRBD2. Per the germline V gene, CDR1 is SGHTA and CDR2 is FQGNSA. Trimming at V came to 5 bases and at J to 0 bases, leaving 10 bases not matched to a gene. The CDR3 totals 19 residues. Here the CDR3 DNA reads TGTGCCAGCAGCCCGTTGGGACTAGCGGGGCCAAGCTCCTACAATGAGCAGTTCTTC. Its translation: CASSPLGLAGPSSYNEQFF.

The chain combines TRBV7-8 with TRBJ1-4; 7 positions agree with TRBD1. CDR3 length equals 16 residues. From germline, CDR1 is SGHVS and CDR2 FQNEAQ. Trimming removed 3 bases from V and 0 bases from J; junction bases left unmatched: 4. The CDR3 DNA reads TGTGCCAGCAGCTTCGCCAGGGGGTCAACTAATGAAAAACTGTTTTTT. It yields the protein CASSFARGSTNEKLFF.

This clone was found once. This chain joins TRBV27 and TRBJ1-2; D gene uncertain. The V end was cut by 7 bases, the J end by 2 bases, with 11 bases between. The CDR3 extends over 13 amino acids. Germline V CDR1 and CDR2: MNHEY, SMNVEV (reference sequence). This CDR3 reads CASTRGGNYGYTF. The CDR3 coding sequence is TGTGCCAGCACCCGGGGAGGGAACTATGGCTACACCTTC.

V is TRBV6-5 and J is TRBJ2-3; 8 bases fit TRBD1. The CDR3 covers 15 residues. V lost 6 bases to trimming and J lost 3 bases; unmatched junction nucleotides: 8. Germline-derived CDR1 and CDR2 are MNHEY and SVGAGI. In DNA form, the CDR3 reads TGTGCCAGCAGCCAGAGGACAGGGCGGACAGATACGCAGTATTTT. Protein product: CASSQRTGRTDTQYF.

The chain couples TRBV3-1 (or the pseudogene TRBV3-2) to TRBJ2-2; maybe TRBD2 (6 bases). Trimming cost V 4 bases and J 7 bases, with 19 bases left between them. Germline V CDR1 and CDR2: LGHDT, YNNKEL (reference sequence). The CDR3 loop spans 16 amino acids. Here the CDR3 DNA reads TGTGCCAGCAGCCCTGTGCGGGGCTTCCTAGGCGGGGAGCTGTTTTTT. Translating it yields CASSPVRGFLGGELFF.

This chain links TRBV7-2 with TRBJ2-1, with 8 bases that match TRBD2. The CDR3 has 15 amino acids. Germline-derived CDR1 and CDR2 are SGHTA and FQGNSA. The V segment lost 5 bases and the J segment 2 bases; nucleotides outside the gene matches: 5. This chain's CDR3 is CASSHSGGPYNEQFF. In DNA, the CDR3 is TGTGCCAGCAGCCACAGCGGGGGTCCCTACAATGAGCAGTTCTTC.

The chain has TRBV3-1 (or the pseudogene TRBV3-2) and TRBJ1-1, with a weak D call TRBD1 (5 bases). The V and J ends lost 6 bases and 7 bases respectively, with 15 bases between them. Germline-derived CDR1 and CDR2 are LGHDT and YNNKEL (reference sequence). This CDR3 has 13 amino acids. The CDR3 region has the DNA TGTGCCAGCAGAAACCAAGTGCAGGGTGAAGCTTTCTTT. This sequence encodes CASRNQVQGEAFF.

J is TRBJ1-3 and V is TRBV6-1; no definite D call. The V gene lost 3 bases and the J gene lost 0 bases, with 12 bases spanning the gap. The CDR3 totals 16 residues. Germline loops: CDR1 MNHNS, CDR2 SASEGT. The CDR3 bases are TGTGCCAGCAGTGATCGGGTAGCCAGCTCTGGAAACACCATATATTTT. It codes for CASSDRVASSGNTIYF.

The gene calls are TRBV30 and TRBJ1-3; D perhaps matches TRBD1 (5 bases). CDR1 and CDR2 from the germline V gene are GTSNPN and SVGIG (reference sequence). CDR3 length: 15 amino acids. V was clipped by 3 bases and J by 0 bases, with 12 bases between them. In DNA form, the CDR3 reads TGTGCCTGGAGGGCCGACAGAGACTCTGGAAACACCATATATTTT. This translates into CAWRADRDSGNTIYF.

Comments on this clone: One junction end does not reproduce the germline sequence, and a read error may be involved. CDR3 sequence (DNA): TGTGCTAGCAGCTCCGGGATATTAGAGACCCAGTACTTC. Its translation: CASSSGILETQYF. The chain combines TRBV7-7 with TRBJ2-5; D is perhaps TRBD2 (5 bases). This CDR3 is 13 amino acids long. CDR1 is SSHAT, CDR2 FNYEAQ, per germline (reference sequence).

V is TRBV28 and J is TRBJ1-2, with 7 nucleotides matching TRBD1. Germline values: CDR1 MDHEN, CDR2 SYDVKM. Trimming at V came to 4 bases and at J to 6 bases, leaving 8 bases not matched to a gene. CDR3 size: 14 residues. The CDR3 sequence is CASSSSTGWDGYTF. The CDR3 DNA reads TGTGCCAGCAGTTCCTCGACAGGGTGGGATGGCTACACCTTC.

The chain carries TRBV5-1 and TRBJ2-1; TRBD2 is a possible D gene (6 bases). Trimming took 1 base from V and 11 from J, leaving 19 bases between them. CDR1 is SGHRS and CDR2 is YFSETQ in the germline V gene. The CDR3 length is 15 residues. This CDR3 is CASSLIGGDTMKQFF. The DNA for the CDR3 is TGCGCCAGCAGCTTGATTGGCGGGGATACAATGAAGCAGTTCTTC.

Remarks on this clone: The junction and the germline gene differ at one end; a read error may be behind it. The chain joins TRBV7-3 to TRBJ1-5; 11 bases fit TRBD1. This CDR3 has 15 residues. The germline CDR1 and CDR2 sequences are SGHTA and FQGTGA. The chain's CDR3 is CASSEGTGGNQPQHF. CDR3 sequence (DNA): TGTGCTAGCAGCGAGGGGACAGGGGGGAATCAGCCCCAGCATTTT.

V usage is TRBV7-3 and J usage is TRBJ1-1, with D hard to call. The germline V gene has CDR1 SGHTA and CDR2 FQGTGA. The CDR3 spans 13 residues. Trimming took off 3 bases at V and 4 bases at J, with 9 bases between the two ends. The CDR3 bases are TGTGCCAGCAGCTTTCTGGGGAGCACTGAAGCTTTCTTT. Translating it yields CASSFLGSTEAFF.

The chain links TRBV11-3 to TRBJ1-4; the D gene is possibly TRBD1 (6 bases). Per the germline V gene, CDR1 is SGHNT and CDR2 is YENEEA. V was cut by 5 bases and J by 7 bases, with 17 bases left in between. The CDR3 totals 15 residues. The DNA of the CDR3 is TGTGCCAGCAGCGCCACAGGGATGGGGAGTGAAAAACTGTTTTTT. This codes for CASSATGMGSEKLFF.

The CDR3 nucleotides read TGTGCCAGCAGCCCTACAGGGTCTGGGGCCAACGTCCTGACTTTC. Its translation is CASSPTGSGANVLTF. The chain carries TRBV7-6 and TRBJ2-6; D is possibly TRBD1 (6 bases). The CDR3 is 15 residues long. CDR1 SGHVS and CDR2 FNYEAQ come from the germline V gene. Trimming shortened V by 5 bases and J by 1 base, and 9 bases separated the two germline ends.

The chain recombines TRBV9 with TRBJ2-1; D possibly corresponds to TRBD1 (5 bases). This CDR3 comprises 15 residues. CDR1 is SGDLS, CDR2 YYNGEE, per germline. V dropped 3 bases and J dropped 4 bases, with 14 bases sitting between them. The CDR3 sequence: CASSGDSPTYNEQFF. Here the CDR3 DNA reads TGTGCCAGCAGCGGCGACAGCCCTACTTACAATGAGCAGTTCTTC.

V is TRBV18 and J is TRBJ2-1; D unclear. V lost 2 bases and J 6 bases, leaving 8 bases between the germline ends. CDR3 length: 13 residues. Per the germline V gene, CDR1 is KGHSH and CDR2 is LQKENI. DNA of the CDR3: TGTGCCAGCTCACCATCCGCCAGCAATGAGCAGTTCTTC. It yields the protein CASSPSASNEQFF. Based on the CDR3 plus reference TRBV18 and TRBJ2-1, the full variable domain is NAGVMQNPRHLVRRRGQEARLRCSPMKGHSHVYWYRQLPEEGLKFMVYLQKENIIDESGMPKERFSAEFPKEGPSILRIQQVVRGDSAAYFCASSPSASNEQFFGPGTRLTVL.

The rearrangement uses TRBV5-1 and TRBJ1-1, with D perhaps matching TRBD1 (5 bases). Germline assignment: CDR1 SGHRS and CDR2 YFSETQ. Trimming stripped 2 bases from V and 0 bases from J, with 11 bases between. The CDR3 extends over 15 amino acids. In DNA, the CDR3 is TGCGCCAGCAGCTTCCGCGGGACCATGAACACTGAAGCTTTCTTT. Encoded protein: CASSFRGTMNTEAFF.

This chain uses TRBV5-1 with TRBJ1-2, with TRBD1 as a possible D gene (6 bases). V was cut by 0 bases and J by 8 bases, with 17 bases left in between. Germline values: CDR1 SGHRS, CDR2 YFSETQ. The CDR3 is made up of 15 amino acids. In DNA, the CDR3 is TGCGCCAGCAGCTTGGCCCCAGGGGATAGGTTGGGCTACACCTTC. Translating it yields CASSLAPGDRLGYTF.

The chain uses TRBV15 and TRBJ1-1; a weak D match, TRBD1 (5 bases). The CDR3 sequence is 15 residues long. Germline values: CDR1 LNHNV, CDR2 YYDKDF (reference sequence). V lost 0 bases to trimming and J lost 4 bases, with 12 bases between them. CDR3: CATSRDISGLTEAFF. The CDR3 coding sequence is TGTGCCACCAGCAGAGATATTTCAGGGCTCACTGAAGCTTTCTTT. The full variable domain, completed using reference TRBV15 and TRBJ1-1, is DAMVIQNPRYQVTQFGKPVTLSCSQTLNHNVMYWYQQKSSQAPKLLFHYYDKDFNNEADTPDNFQSRRPNTSFCFLDIRSPGLGDTAMYLCATSRDISGLTEAFFGQGTRLTVV.